These 17 T cell receptor beta chains were sequenced from one sample in a study of OX40 agonist ivuxolimab in advanced cancers. Method: immunoSEQ multiplex PCR; TCRdb's copy keeps in-frame clones and lacks some. The data show fewer than 100,000 clones, with 85% to 90% seen just once and roughly 13% held by the top ten. Sequences were derived from CD4+ or CD8+ T cells sorted from blood, sampled in a trial of the OX40 agonist ivuxolimab. The receptor set was obtained from an adult with an advanced solid tumor such as melanoma, head and neck, liver or kidney cancer.

The chain combines TRBV5-6 with TRBJ2-7; TRBD2 aligns across 7 bases. This CDR3 has 15 amino acids. The germline V gene encodes CDR1 SGHDT and CDR2 YYEEEE. The trim removed 2 bases at V and 3 bases at J, leaving 8 bases unmatched. CDR3 residues: CASSFGPREVYEQYF. CDR3 DNA sequence: TGTGCCAGCAGCTTCGGTCCCCGGGAGGTCTACGAGCAGTACTTC.

The rearrangement uses TRBV25-1 and TRBJ1-5; perhaps TRBD1 as D (5 bases). This CDR3 has 15 residues. Germline values: CDR1 MGHDK, CDR2 SYGVNS. V was trimmed by 8 bases and J by 3 bases, leaving 17 bases between them. The CDR3 DNA follows: TGTGCCAGCTGTGGACACCGACTATTCAATCAGCCCCAGCATTTT. Translating gives CASCGHRLFNQPQHF.

The chain is built from TRBV15 and TRBJ2-7, with D unclear. V lost 1 base and J lost 5, with 15 bases in between. Per germline, CDR1 LNHNV and CDR2 YYDKDF (reference sequence). The CDR3 extends over 15 amino acids. DNA for the CDR3: TGTGCCACCAGCAGAGGGGTCTTAAATATCAACGAGCAGTACTTC. This codes for CATSRGVLNINEQYF.

The V and J genes are TRBV12-5 and TRBJ2-2; 7 nucleotides line up with TRBD2. Germline V gives CDR1 LGHNT, CDR2 FRNRAP. The CDR3 extends over 15 amino acids. The V and J ends lost 6 bases and 2 bases, in that order; junction bases with no gene match: 6. CDR3 bases: TGTGCTAGTGGCGGGAGCGGGGCCAACACCGGGGAGCTGTTTTTT. Translating it yields CASGGSGANTGELFF.

The V call is TRBV7-8, the J call TRBJ2-6; D not certain. Trimming removed 5 bases at V and 1 base at J, with 9 bases between. The CDR3 runs 15 residues. Germline V lookup: CDR1 SGHVS, CDR2 FQNEAQ. This chain's CDR3 is CASSTHYSGANVLTF. CDR3 in DNA: TGTGCCAGCAGCACACACTATTCTGGGGCCAACGTCCTGACTTTC.

The count of this clone is one. The rearrangement joins TRBV9 to TRBJ2-3; TRBD1 is a possible D gene (5 bases). Germline CDR1 reads SGDLS; CDR2 reads YYNGEE. The CDR3 is made up of 14 amino acids. V lost 2 bases and J 1 base, leaving 8 bases between the germline ends. CDR3 sequence reads: CASSVGRGTDTQYF. As DNA, the CDR3 is TGTGCCAGCAGCGTTGGCAGGGGCACAGATACGCAGTATTTT.

The J gene is TRBJ2-5, the V gene TRBV7-8; D is possibly TRBD2 (5 bases). CDR1 and CDR2 (germline): SGHVS, FQNEAQ. The CDR3 is 16 amino acids. V gave up 0 bases and J gave up 5 bases, with 16 bases separating them. The CDR3 spells CASSLAVRLWRETQYF. The DNA for the CDR3 is TGTGCCAGCAGCTTAGCCGTGAGACTTTGGAGGGAGACCCAGTACTTC.

This chain joins TRBV6-4 and TRBJ2-1, with D perhaps TRBD1 or TRBD2 (6 bases each). The CDR3 is 15 residues long. Germline loops: CDR1 MRHNA, CDR2 SNTAGT. Trimming stripped 5 bases from V and 9 bases from J, with 20 bases between. In nucleotides, the CDR3 is TGTGCCAGCAGTCCAGGGGACTTGGGTTGGACTGAGCAGTTCTTC. Translating gives CASSPGDLGWTEQFF.

The chain employs TRBV28 and TRBJ2-7; D ambiguous. CDR1 and CDR2 from the germline V gene are MDHEN and SYDVKM. CDR3 length: 13 amino acids. V dropped 3 bases and J dropped 2 bases, with 8 bases sitting between them. This chain's CDR3 is CASSFHLTYEQYF. CDR3 sequence (DNA): TGTGCCAGCAGTTTTCATCTTACCTACGAGCAGTACTTC.

The V and J genes are TRBV4-2 and TRBJ1-4; D not resolved. Trimming cost V 4 bases and J 7 bases, with 22 bases left between them. The V gene's germline CDR1 is LGHNA and CDR2 YNFKEQ. The CDR3 runs 17 residues. For the CDR3, the DNA is TGTGCCAGCAGCCTGTCATTCCCGGTCGTAGCGGGTGAAAAACTGTTTTTT. This sequence encodes CASSLSFPVVAGEKLFF.

The CDR3 sequence: CASSYRGDGNEQFF. CDR3 in DNA: TGTGCCAGCAGCTACAGGGGGGATGGCAATGAGCAGTTCTTC. The gene calls are TRBV27 and TRBJ2-1; the match to TRBD1 covers 8 bases. Germline-derived CDR1 and CDR2 are MNHEY and SMNVEV (reference sequence). The trim removed 6 bases at V and 6 bases at J, leaving 7 bases unmatched. The CDR3 spans 14 residues.

This clone was counted only a few times. The genes are TRBV7-2 and TRBJ1-2, with TRBD1 identical over 10 bases. V dropped 5 bases and J dropped 7; count of bases not matched to a gene: 10. This CDR3 has 15 amino acids. Germline values: CDR1 SGHTA, CDR2 FQGNSA. This CDR3 reads CASSPEGTGDSGYTF. The CDR3, as DNA: TGTGCCAGCAGCCCTGAGGGGACAGGGGATAGTGGCTACACCTTC.

The CDR3 nucleotides are TGTGCCAGCTCATTTACTCAGGGTGGGACAGATACGCAGTATTTT. Translating gives CASSFTQGGTDTQYF. The rearrangement joins TRBV6-1 to TRBJ2-3; D perhaps matches TRBD1 (5 bases). The germline CDR1 and CDR2 sequences are MNHNS and SASEGT. This CDR3 has 15 residues. Trimming took off 8 bases at V and 3 bases at J, with 18 bases between the two ends.

This clone has only a few counts. This chain uses TRBV9 with TRBJ1-5; D remains unclear. Trimming took off 7 bases at V and 0 bases at J, with 2 bases between the two ends. The CDR3 contains 11 residues. Germline V gene lookup returns CDR1 SGDLS and CDR2 YYNGEE. The CDR3 protein is CASGSNQPQHF. CDR3 coding DNA: TGTGCCAGCGGTAGCAATCAGCCCCAGCATTTT.

The chain couples TRBV6-6 to TRBJ1-4, with D perhaps TRBD1 (5 bases). Trimming removed 4 bases from V and 2 bases from J, with 11 bases in between. The germline V gene has CDR1 MNHNY and CDR2 SVGAGI (reference sequence). This CDR3 comprises 15 residues. In DNA, the CDR3 is TGTGCCAGCAGTTCCCGAGACAGCACTAATGAAAAACTGTTTTTT. This encodes CASSSRDSTNEKLFF.

V is TRBV21-1 and J is TRBJ2-1. TRBV21-1 is a documented pseudogene. The CDR3 has 16 residues. DNA of the CDR3: TGTGCCAGCAGCAAAGGGGCACTACACCACTACAATGAGCAGTTCTTC. Encoded protein: CASSKGALHHYNEQFF.

This clone was found once. V and J are TRBV28 and TRBJ1-2; the D is unclear. CDR1 MDHEN and CDR2 SYDVKM come from the germline V gene. Trimming took off 1 base at V and 1 base at J, with 19 bases between the two ends. This CDR3 contains 18 residues. This chain's CDR3 is CASSLSVDGPLRNYGYTF. The CDR3 DNA is TGTGCCAGCAGTTTATCCGTTGACGGGCCTTTACGTAACTATGGCTACACCTTC.